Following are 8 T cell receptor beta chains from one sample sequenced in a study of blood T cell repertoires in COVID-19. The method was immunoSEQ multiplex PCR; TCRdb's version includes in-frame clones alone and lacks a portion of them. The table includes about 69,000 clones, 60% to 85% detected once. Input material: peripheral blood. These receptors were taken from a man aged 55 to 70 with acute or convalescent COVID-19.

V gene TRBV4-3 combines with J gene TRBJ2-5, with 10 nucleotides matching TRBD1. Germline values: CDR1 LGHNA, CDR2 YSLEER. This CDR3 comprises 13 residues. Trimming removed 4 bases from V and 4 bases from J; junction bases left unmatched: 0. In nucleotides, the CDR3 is TGCGCCAGCAGCCGGGACAGGGGAGAGACCCAGTACTTC. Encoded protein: CASSRDRGETQYF.

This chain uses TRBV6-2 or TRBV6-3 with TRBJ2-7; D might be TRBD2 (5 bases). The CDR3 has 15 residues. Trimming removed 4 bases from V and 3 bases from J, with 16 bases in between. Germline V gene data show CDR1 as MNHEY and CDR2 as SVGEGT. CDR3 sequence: CASSFFGRENYEQYF. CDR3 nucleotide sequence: TGTGCCAGCAGTTTTTTTGGAAGGGAGAACTACGAGCAGTACTTC.

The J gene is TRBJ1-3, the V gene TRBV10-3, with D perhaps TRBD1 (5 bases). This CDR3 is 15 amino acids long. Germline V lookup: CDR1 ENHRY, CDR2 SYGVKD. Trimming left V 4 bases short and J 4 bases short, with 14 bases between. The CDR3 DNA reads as TGTGCCATCAGTGTAGTGGCCCCAGGGGGAAACACCATATATTTT. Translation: CAISVVAPGGNTIYF.

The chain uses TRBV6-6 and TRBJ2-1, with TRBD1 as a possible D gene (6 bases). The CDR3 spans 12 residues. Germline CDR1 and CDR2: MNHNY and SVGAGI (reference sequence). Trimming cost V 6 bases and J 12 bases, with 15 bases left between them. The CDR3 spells CASSGDIDWQFF. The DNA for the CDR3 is TGTGCCAGCAGCGGGGACATTGATTGGCAGTTCTTC.

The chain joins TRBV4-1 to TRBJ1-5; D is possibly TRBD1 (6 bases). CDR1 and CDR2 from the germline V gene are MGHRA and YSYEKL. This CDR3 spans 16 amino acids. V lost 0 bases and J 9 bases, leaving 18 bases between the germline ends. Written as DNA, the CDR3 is TGCGCCAGCAGCCAAGAGAGGGTAGGGGGACCGGGGCCCCAGCATTTT. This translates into CASSQERVGGPGPQHF.

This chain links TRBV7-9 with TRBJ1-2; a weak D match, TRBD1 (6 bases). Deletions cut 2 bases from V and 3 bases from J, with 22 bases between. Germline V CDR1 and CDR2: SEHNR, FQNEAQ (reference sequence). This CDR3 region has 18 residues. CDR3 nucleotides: TGTGCCAGCAGCTTAAGGCTCAGGCTTGAAGACAGGCACTATGGCTACACCTTC. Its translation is CASSLRLRLEDRHYGYTF. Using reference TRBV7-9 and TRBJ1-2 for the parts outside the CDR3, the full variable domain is DTGVSQNPRHKITKRGQNVTFRCDPISEHNRLYWYRQTLGQGPEFLTYFQNEAQLEKSRLLSDRFSAERPKGSFSTLEIQRTEQGDSAMYLCASSLRLRLEDRHYGYTFGSGTRLTVV.

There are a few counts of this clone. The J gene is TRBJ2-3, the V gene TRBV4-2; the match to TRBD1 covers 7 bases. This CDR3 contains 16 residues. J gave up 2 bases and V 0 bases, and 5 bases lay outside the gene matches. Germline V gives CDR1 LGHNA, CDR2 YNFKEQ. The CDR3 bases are TGTGCCAGCAGCCAAGAAGCAGGGGGTAACACAGATACGCAGTATTTT. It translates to CASSQEAGGNTDTQYF.

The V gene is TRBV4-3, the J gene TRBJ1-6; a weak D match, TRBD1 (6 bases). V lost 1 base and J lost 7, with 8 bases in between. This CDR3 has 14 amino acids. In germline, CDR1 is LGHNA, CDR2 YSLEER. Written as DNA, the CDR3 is TGCGCCAGCAGCCAAGGGACAGAAAATTCACCCCTCCACTTT. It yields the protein CASSQGTENSPLHF.